This TCR beta chain was recorded in a study of memory CD4+ T cells and cytomegalovirus serostatus. Study information: Healthy Belgian adult donors included under ten CMV-positive and about two dozen CMV-negative people. Study-wide results and caveats: Suggested: most of the CMV-linked TCR signature lies in CD4+ memory cells. A US-trained random forest predicted CMV serostatus with median AUC around 0.9. CD4+ memory repertoires contained about 40% of the roughly 150 reported CMV TCRbeta sequences.

Assay: immunoSEQ multiplex PCR; the TCRdb copy retains only in-frame clones and omits some. The profile shows approximately 45,000 clones, 79% of them singletons. CDR1 and CDR2 from the germline V gene are LNHDA and SQIVND (reference sequence). The CDR3 is 13 amino acids. Unmatched junction bases numbered 5, after V lost 3 bases and J lost 7 bases. Sample share makes this clone medium-sized. The target antigen is unknown. The sort gate was single viable CD3+CD4+CD8-CD45RO+ cells for memory CD4+ T cells. The chain uses TRBV19 and TRBJ2-5; TRBD2 agrees at 7 bases. This sequence originates from an adult in good health and CMV-seronegative. The sample consisted of memory CD4+ T cells from blood. The CDR3 here is CASSISGHGTQYF. The CDR3 DNA reads as TGTGCCAGTAGTATTAGCGGGCATGGGACCCAGTACTTC.